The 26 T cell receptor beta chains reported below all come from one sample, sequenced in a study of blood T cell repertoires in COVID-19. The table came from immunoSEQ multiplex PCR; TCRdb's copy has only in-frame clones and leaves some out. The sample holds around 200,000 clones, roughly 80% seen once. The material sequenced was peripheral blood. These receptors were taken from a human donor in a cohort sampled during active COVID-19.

The CDR3, as DNA: TGTGCCAGCAGCTCTCTTCGGGGTAATGAAAAACTGTTTTTT. Residues: CASSSLRGNEKLFF. The chain is built from TRBV11-3 and TRBJ1-4; D not resolved. The length of the CDR3 is 14 residues. Germline CDR1 is SGHNT and CDR2 is YENEEA. Deletions cut 4 bases from V and 4 bases from J, with 10 bases between.

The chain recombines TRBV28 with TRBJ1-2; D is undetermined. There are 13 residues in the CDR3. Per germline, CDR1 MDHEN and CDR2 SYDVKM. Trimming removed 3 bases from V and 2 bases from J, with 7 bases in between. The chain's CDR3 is CASSLGRNYGYTF. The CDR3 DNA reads TGTGCCAGCAGTTTGGGCCGGAACTATGGCTACACCTTC.

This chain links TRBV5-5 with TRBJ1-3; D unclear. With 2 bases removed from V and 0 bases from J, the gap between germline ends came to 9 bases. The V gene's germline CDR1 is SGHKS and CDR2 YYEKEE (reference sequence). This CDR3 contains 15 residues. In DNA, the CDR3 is TGTGCCAGCAGCTTCGCCCGGGGCTCTGGAAACACCATATATTTT. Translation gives CASSFARGSGNTIYF.

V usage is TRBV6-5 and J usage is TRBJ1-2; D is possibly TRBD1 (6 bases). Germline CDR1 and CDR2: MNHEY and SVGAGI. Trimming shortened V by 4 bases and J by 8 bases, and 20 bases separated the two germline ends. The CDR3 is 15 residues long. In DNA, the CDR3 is TGTGCCAGCAGTTTCCTAACGACAGGCTCCTTCGGCTACACCTTC. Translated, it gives CASSFLTTGSFGYTF.

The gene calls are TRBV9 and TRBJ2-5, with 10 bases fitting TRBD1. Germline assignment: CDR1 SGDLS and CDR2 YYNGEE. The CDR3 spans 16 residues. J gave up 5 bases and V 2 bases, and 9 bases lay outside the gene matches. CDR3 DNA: TGTGCCAGCAGCGTCCAACCGGGACAGGGGCGGGAGACCCAGTACTTC. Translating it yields CASSVQPGQGRETQYF. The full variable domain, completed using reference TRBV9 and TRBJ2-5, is DSGVTQTPKHLITATGQRVTLRCSPRSGDLSVYWYQQSLDQGLQFLIQYYNGEERAKGNILERFSAQQFPDLHSELNLSSLELGDSALYFCASSVQPGQGRETQYFGPGTRLLVL.

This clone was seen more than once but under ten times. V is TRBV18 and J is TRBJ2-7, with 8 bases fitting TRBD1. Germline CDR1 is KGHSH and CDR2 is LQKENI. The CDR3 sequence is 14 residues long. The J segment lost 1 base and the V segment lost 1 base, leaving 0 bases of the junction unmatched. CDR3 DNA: TGTGCCAGCTCACCACGGGACAGGTCCTACGAGCAGTACTTC. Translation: CASSPRDRSYEQYF.

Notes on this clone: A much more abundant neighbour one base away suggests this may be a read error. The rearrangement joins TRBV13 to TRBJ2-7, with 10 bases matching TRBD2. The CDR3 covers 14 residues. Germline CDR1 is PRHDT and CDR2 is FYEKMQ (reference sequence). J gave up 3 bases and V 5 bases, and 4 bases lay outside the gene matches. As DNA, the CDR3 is TGTGCCAGCAGCCCGGGACTAGCGAGCTACGAGCAGTACTTC. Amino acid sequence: CASSPGLASYEQYF.

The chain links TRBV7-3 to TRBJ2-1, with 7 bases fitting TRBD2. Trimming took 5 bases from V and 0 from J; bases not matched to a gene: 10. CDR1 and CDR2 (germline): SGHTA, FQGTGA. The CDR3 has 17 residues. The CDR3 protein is CASSLEVGRSSYNEQFF. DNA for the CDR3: TGTGCCAGCAGCCTAGAGGTCGGGAGGAGCTCCTACAATGAGCAGTTCTTC.

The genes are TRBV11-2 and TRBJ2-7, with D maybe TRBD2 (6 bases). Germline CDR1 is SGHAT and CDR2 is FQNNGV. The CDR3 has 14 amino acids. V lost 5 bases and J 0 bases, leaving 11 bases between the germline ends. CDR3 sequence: CASSPAGFSYEQYF. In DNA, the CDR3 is TGTGCCAGCAGCCCGGCGGGGTTCTCCTACGAGCAGTACTTC.

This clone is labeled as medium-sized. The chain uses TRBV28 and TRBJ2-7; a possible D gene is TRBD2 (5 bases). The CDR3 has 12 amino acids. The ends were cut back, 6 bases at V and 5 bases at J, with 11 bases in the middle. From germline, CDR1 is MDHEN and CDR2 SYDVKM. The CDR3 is CASSPEVHEQYF. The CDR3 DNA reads TGTGCCAGCAGCCCGGAGGTCCACGAGCAGTACTTC.

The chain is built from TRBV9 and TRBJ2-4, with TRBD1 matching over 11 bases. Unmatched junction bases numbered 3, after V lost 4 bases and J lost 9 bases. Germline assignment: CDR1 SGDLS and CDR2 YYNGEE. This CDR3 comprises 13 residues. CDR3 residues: CASSSGTGGIQYF. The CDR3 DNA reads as TGTGCCAGCAGCTCCGGGACAGGGGGCATTCAGTACTTC.

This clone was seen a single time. Here the CDR3 DNA reads TGTGCCAGTAGTATAACAACAGGGGGCTATAATCAGCCCCAGCATTTT. As protein: CASSITTGGYNQPQHF. The J gene is TRBJ1-5, the V gene TRBV19, with 9 bases that match TRBD1. Looked up from germline, CDR1 is LNHDA and CDR2 is SQIVND (reference sequence). The CDR3 has 16 amino acids. The J segment lost 4 bases and the V segment lost 2 bases, leaving 6 bases of the junction unmatched.

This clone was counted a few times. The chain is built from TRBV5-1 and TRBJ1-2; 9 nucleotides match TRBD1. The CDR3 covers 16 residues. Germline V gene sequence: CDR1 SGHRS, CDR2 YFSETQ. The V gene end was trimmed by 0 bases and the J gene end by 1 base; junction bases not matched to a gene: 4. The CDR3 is CASSLARDRVNYGYTF. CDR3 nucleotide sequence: TGCGCCAGCAGCTTGGCCAGGGACAGGGTTAACTATGGCTACACCTTC.

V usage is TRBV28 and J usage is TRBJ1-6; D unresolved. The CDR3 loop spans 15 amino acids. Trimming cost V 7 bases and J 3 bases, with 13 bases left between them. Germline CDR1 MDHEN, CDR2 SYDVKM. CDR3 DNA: TGTGCCAGCACCCAGGTTGGCAGCTATAATTCACCCCTCCACTTT. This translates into CASTQVGSYNSPLHF.

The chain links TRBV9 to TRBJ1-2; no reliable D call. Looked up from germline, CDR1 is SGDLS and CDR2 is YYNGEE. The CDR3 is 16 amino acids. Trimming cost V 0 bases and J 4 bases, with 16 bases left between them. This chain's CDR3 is CASSVVPGLSFYGYTF. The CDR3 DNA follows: TGTGCCAGCAGCGTAGTACCAGGACTTTCTTTCTATGGCTACACCTTC.

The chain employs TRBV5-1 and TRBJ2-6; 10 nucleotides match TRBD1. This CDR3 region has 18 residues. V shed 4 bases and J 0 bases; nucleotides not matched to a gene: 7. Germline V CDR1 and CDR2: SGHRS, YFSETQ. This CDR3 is CASSLRDRGVSGANVLTF. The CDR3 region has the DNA TGCGCCAGCAGCCTCCGGGACAGGGGAGTCTCTGGGGCCAACGTCCTGACTTTC. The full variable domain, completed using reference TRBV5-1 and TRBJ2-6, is KAGVTQTPRYLIKTRGQQVTLSCSPISGHRSVSWYQQTPGQGLQFLFEYFSETQRNKGNFPGRFSGRQFSNSRSEMNVSTLELGDSALYLCASSLRDRGVSGANVLTFGAGSRLTVL.

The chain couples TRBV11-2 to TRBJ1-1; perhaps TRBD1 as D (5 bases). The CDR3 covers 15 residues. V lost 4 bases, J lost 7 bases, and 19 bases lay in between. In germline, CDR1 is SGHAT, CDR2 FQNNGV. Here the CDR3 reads CASSSYDRDEGEAFF. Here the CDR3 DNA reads TGTGCCAGCAGCTCATATGACAGAGACGAAGGTGAAGCTTTCTTT.

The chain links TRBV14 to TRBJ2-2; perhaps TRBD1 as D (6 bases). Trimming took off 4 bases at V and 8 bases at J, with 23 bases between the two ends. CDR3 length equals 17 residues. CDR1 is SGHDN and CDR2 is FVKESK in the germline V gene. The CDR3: CASSPFTGRGGRGELFF. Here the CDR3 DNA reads TGTGCCAGCAGCCCGTTTACAGGGCGTGGTGGTCGGGGGGAGCTGTTTTTT.

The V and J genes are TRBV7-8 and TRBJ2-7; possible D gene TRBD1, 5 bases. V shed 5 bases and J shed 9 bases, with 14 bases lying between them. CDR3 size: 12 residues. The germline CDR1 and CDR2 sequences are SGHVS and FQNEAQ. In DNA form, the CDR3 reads TGTGCCAGCAGCCCCCCCGAAGGGGTGCAGTACTTC. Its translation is CASSPPEGVQYF. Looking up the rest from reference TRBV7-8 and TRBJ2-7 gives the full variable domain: GAGVSQSPRYKVAKRGQDVALRCDPISGHVSLFWYQQALGQGPEFLTYFQNEAQLDKSGLPSDRFFAERPEGSVSTLKIQRTQQEDSAVYLCASSPPEGVQYFGPGTRLTVT.

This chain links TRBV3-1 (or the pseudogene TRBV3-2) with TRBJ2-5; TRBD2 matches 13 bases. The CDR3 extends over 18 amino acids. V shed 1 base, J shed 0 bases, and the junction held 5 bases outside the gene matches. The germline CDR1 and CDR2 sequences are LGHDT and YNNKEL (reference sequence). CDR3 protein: CASSQGTSGSSYQETQYF. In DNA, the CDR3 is TGTGCCAGCAGCCAAGGGACTAGCGGGAGTTCGTACCAAGAGACCCAGTACTTC.

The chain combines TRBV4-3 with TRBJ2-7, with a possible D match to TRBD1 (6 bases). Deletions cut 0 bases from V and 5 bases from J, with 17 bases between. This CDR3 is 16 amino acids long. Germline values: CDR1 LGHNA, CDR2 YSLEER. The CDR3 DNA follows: TGCGCCAGCAGCCAAGATACAACAGGGAGAATCCACGAGCAGTACTTC. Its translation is CASSQDTTGRIHEQYF.

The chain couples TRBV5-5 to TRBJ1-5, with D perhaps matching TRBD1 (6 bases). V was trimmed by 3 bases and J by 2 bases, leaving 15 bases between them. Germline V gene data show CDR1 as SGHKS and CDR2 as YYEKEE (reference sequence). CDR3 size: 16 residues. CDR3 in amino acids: CASSSTGGPGNQPQHF. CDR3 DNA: TGTGCCAGCAGCTCTACCGGGGGGCCCGGCAATCAGCCCCAGCATTTT. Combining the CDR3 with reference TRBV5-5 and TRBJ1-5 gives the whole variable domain DAGVTQSPTHLIKTRGQQVTLRCSPISGHKSVSWYQQVLGQGPQFIFQYYEKEERGRGNFPDRFSARQFPNYSSELNVNALLLGDSALYLCASSSTGGPGNQPQHFGDGTRLSIL.

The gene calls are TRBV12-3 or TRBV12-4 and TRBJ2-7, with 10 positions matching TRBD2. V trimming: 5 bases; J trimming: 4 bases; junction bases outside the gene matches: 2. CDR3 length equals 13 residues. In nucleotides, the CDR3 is TGTGCCAGCAGTACTAGCGGGACTTACGAGCAGTACTTC. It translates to CASSTSGTYEQYF.

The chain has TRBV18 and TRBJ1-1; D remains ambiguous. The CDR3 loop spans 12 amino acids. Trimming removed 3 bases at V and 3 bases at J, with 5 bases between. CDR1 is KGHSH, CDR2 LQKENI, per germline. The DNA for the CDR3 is TGTGCCAGCTCACCCTCGGACACTGAAGCTTTCTTT. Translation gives CASSPSDTEAFF.

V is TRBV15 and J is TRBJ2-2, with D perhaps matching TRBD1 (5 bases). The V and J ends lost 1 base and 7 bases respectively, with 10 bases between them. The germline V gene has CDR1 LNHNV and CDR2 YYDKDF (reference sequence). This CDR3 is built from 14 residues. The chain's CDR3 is CATSRVGDDGELFF. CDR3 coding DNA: TGTGCCACCAGCAGAGTAGGGGATGACGGGGAGCTGTTTTTT.

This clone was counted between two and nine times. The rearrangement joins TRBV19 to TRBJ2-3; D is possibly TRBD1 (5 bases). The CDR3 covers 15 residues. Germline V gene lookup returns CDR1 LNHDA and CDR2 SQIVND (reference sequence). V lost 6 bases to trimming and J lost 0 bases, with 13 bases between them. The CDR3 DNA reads TGTGCCAGTAGCCTGGACACTACCAGCACAGATACGCAGTATTTT. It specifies CASSLDTTSTDTQYF.